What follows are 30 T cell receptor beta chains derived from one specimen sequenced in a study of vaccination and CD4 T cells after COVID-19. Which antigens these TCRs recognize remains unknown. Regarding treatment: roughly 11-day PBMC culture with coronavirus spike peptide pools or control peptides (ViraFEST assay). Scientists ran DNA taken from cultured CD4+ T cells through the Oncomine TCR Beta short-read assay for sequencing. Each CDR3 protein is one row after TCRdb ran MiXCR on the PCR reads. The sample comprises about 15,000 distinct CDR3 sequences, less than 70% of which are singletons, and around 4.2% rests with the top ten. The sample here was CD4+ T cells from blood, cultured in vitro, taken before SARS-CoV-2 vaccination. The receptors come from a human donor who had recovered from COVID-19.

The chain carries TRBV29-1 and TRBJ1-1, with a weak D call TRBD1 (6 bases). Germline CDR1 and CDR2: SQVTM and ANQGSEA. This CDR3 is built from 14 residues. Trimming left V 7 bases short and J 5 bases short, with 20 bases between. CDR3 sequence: CSACRGQGITEAFF. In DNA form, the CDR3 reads TGCAGCGCATGCCGTGGGCAGGGGATTACTGAAGCTTTCTTT.

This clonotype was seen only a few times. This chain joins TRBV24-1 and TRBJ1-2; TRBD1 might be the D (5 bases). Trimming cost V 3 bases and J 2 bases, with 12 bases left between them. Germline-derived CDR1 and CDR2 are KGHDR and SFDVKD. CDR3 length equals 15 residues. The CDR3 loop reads CATSDVRDGNYGYTF. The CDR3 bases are TGTGCCACCAGTGATGTCCGGGACGGGAACTATGGCTACACCTTC.

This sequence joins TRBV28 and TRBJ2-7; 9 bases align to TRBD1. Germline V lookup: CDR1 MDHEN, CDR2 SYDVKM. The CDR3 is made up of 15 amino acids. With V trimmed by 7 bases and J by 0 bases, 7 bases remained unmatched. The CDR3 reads CASNTGGISSYEQYF. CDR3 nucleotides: TGTGCCAGCAATACAGGGGGCATTAGCTCCTACGAGCAGTACTTC.

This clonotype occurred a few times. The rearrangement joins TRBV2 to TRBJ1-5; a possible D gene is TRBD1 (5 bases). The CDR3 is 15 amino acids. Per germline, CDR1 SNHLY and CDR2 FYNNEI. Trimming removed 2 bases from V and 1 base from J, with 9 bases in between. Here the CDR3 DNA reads TGTGCCAGCAGTGAATACGGGGGAAGCAATCAGCCCCAGCATTTT. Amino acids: CASSEYGGSNQPQHF.

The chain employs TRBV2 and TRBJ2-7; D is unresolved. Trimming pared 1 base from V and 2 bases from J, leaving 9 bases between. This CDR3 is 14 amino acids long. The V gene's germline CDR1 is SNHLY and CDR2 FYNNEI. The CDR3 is CASSEGERAYEQYF. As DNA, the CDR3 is TGTGCCAGCAGTGAAGGGGAACGTGCCTACGAGCAGTACTTC.

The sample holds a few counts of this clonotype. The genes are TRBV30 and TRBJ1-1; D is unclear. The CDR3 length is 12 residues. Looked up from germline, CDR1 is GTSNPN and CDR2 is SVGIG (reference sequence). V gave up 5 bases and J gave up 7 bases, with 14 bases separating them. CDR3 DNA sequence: TGTGCCTGGGCAACCGCGGGCTATGAAGCTTTCTTT. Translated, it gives CAWATAGYEAFF.

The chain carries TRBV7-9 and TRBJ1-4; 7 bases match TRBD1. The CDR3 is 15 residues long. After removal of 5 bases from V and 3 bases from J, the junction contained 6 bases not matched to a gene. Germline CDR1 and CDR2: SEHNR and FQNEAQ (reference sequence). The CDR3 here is CASSTQGVANEKLFF. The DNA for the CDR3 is TGTGCCAGCAGCACTCAGGGGGTAGCTAATGAAAAACTGTTTTTT. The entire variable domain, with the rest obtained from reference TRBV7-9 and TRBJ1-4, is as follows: DTGVSQNPRHKITKRGQNVTFRCDPISEHNRLYWYRQTLGQGPEFLTYFQNEAQLEKSRLLSDRFSAERPKGSFSTLEIQRTEQGDSAMYLCASSTQGVANEKLFFGSGTQLSVL.

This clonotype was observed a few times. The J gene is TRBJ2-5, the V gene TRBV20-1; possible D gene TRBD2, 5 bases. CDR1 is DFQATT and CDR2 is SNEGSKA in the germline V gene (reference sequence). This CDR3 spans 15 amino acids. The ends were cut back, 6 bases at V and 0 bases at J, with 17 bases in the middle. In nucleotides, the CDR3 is TGCAGTGCCCATATACCCGGGAACAACCAAGAGACCCAGTACTTC. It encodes CSAHIPGNNQETQYF.

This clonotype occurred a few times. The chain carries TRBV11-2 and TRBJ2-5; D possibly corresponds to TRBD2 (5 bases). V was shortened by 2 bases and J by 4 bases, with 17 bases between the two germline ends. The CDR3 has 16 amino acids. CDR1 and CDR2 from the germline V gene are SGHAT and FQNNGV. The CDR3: CASSLTPLLARETQYF. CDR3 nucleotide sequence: TGTGCCAGCAGCTTAACCCCTCTCCTAGCAAGAGAGACCCAGTACTTC.

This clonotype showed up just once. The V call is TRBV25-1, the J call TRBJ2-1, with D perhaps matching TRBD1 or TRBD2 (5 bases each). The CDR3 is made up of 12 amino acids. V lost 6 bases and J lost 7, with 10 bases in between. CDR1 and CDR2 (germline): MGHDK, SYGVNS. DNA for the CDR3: TGTGCCAGCAGCCAGGGCGGGAATGAGCAGTTCTTC. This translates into CASSQGGNEQFF.

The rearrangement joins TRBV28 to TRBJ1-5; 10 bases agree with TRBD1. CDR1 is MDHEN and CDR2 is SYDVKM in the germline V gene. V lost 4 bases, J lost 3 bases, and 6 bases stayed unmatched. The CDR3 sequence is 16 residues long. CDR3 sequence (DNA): TGTGCCAGCAGTTCTCCGGGACAGGGGTTCAATCAGCCCCAGCATTTT. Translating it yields CASSSPGQGFNQPQHF.

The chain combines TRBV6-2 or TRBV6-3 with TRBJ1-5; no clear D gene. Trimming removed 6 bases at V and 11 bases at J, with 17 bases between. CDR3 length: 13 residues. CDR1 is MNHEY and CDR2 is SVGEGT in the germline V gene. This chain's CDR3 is CASSPSQGLSQHF. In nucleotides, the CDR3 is TGTGCCAGCAGCCCCAGCCAAGGACTCTCCCAGCATTTT.

This CDR3 reads CASRGQGGGEAFF. In DNA form, the CDR3 reads TGTGCCAGCAGGGGACAGGGCGGAGGGGAAGCTTTCTTT. This chain links TRBV27 with TRBJ1-1; 9 bases map to TRBD1. Germline CDR1 MNHEY, CDR2 SMNVEV (reference sequence). The CDR3 contains 13 residues. V trimming: 6 bases; J trimming: 8 bases; junction bases outside the gene matches: 7.

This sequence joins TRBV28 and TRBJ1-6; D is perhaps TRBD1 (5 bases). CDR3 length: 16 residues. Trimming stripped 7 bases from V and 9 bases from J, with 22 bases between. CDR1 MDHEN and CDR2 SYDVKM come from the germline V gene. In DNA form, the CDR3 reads TGTGCCAGCACCCTGGGACCTCTCTTGGGGAGTTCACCCCTCCACTTT. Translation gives CASTLGPLLGSSPLHF.

The CDR3 DNA sequence: TGTGCCAGTACTCGGGACTTTTCCTCCTACGAGCAGTACTTC. Its translation: CASTRDFSSYEQYF. J is TRBJ2-7 and V is TRBV19, with D perhaps matching TRBD2 (6 bases). V lost 7 bases and J lost 0, with 13 bases in between. Per germline, CDR1 LNHDA and CDR2 SQIVND (reference sequence). This CDR3 is built from 14 residues.

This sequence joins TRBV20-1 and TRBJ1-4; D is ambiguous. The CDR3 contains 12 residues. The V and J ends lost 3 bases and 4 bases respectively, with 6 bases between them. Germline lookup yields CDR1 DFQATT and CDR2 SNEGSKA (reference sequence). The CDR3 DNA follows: TGCAGTGCTAGTTGGGGTAATGAAAAACTGTTTTTT. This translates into CSASWGNEKLFF.

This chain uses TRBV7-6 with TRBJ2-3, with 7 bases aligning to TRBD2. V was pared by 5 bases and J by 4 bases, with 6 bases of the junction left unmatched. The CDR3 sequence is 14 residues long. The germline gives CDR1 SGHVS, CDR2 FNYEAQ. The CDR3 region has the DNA TGTGCCAGCAGCGTGGGGCTAGCGGCAGATACGCAGTATTTT. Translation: CASSVGLAADTQYF.

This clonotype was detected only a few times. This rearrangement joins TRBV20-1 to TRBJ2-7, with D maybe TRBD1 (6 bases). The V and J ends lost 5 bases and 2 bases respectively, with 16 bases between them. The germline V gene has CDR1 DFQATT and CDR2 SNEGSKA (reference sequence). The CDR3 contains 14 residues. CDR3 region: CSAPKGDGAYEQYF. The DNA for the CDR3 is TGCAGTGCTCCAAAGGGGGACGGTGCCTACGAGCAGTACTTC.

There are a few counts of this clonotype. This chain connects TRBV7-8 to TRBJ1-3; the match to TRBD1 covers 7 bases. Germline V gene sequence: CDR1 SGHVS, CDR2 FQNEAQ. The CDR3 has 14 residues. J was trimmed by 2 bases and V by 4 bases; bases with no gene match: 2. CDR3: CASSSGTAGNTIYF. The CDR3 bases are TGTGCCAGCAGCTCAGGGACAGCTGGAAACACCATATATTTT.

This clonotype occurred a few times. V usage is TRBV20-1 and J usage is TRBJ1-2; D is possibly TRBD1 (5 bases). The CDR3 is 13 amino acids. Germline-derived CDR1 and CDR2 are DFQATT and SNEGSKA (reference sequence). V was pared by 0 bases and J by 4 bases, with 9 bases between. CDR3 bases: TGCAGTGCTAGAGATCAGGGACTCTATGGCTACACCTTC. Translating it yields CSARDQGLYGYTF.

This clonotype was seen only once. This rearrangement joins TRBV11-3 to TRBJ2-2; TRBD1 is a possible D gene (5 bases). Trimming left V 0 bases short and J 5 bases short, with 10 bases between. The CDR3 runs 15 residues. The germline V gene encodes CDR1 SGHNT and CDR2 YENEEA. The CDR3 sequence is CASSLDQGGTGELFF. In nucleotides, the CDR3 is TGTGCCAGCAGCTTAGACCAGGGTGGAACCGGGGAGCTGTTTTTT.

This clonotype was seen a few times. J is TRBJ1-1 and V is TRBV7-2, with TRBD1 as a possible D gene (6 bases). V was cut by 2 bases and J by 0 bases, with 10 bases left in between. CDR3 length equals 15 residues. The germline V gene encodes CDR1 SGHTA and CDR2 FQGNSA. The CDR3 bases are TGTGCCAGCAGCTTACTCACAGGGATGAACACTGAAGCTTTCTTT. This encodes CASSLLTGMNTEAFF.

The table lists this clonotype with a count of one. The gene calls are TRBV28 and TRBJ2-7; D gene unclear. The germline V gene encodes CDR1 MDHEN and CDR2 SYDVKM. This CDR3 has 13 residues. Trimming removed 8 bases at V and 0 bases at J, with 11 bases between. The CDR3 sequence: CASLAAPSYEQYF. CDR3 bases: TGTGCCAGCTTGGCGGCACCCTCCTACGAGCAGTACTTC.

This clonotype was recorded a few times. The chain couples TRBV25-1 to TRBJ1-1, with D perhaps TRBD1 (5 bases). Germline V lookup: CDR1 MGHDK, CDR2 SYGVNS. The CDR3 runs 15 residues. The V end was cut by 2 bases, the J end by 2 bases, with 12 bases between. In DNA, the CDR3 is TGTGCCAGCAGTGAAAGGAGCGGGGGAAACACTGAAGCTTTCTTT. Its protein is CASSERSGGNTEAFF. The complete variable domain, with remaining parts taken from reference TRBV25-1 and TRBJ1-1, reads EADIYQTPRYLVIGTGKKITLECSQTMGHDKMYWYQQDPGMELHLIHYSYGVNSTEKGDLSSESTVSRIRTEHFPLTLESARPSHTSQYLCASSERSGGNTEAFFGQGTRLTVV.

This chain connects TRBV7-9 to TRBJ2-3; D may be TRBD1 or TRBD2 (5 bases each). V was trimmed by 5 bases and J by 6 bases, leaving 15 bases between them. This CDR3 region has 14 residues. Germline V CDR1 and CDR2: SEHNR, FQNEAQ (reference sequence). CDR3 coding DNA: TGTGCCAGCAGCGCCCTGAGGGGTACGGATACGCAGTATTTT. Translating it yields CASSALRGTDTQYF. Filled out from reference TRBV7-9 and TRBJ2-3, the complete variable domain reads DTGVSQNPRHKITKRGQNVTFRCDPISEHNRLYWYRQTLGQGPEFLTYFQNEAQLEKSRLLSDRFSAERPKGSFSTLEIQRTEQGDSAMYLCASSALRGTDTQYFGPGTRLTVL.

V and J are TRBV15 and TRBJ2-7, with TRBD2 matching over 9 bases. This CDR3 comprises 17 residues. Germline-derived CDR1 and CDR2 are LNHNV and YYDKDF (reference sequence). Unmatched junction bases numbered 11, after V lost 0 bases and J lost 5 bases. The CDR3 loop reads CATSRDRGSGSFHEQYF. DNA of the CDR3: TGTGCCACCAGCAGAGATCGTGGTAGCGGGAGTTTCCACGAGCAGTACTTC. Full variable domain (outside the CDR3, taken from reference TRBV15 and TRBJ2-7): DAMVIQNPRYQVTQFGKPVTLSCSQTLNHNVMYWYQQKSSQAPKLLFHYYDKDFNNEADTPDNFQSRRPNTSFCFLDIRSPGLGDTAMYLCATSRDRGSGSFHEQYFGPGTRLTVT.

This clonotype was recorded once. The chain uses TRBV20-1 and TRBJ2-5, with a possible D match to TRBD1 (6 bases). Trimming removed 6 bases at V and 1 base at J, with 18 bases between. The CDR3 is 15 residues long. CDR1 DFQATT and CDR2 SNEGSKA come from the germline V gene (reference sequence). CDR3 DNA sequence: TGCAGTGCAGCGCGACGGGACACCATCCAAGAGACCCAGTACTTC. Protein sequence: CSAARRDTIQETQYF.

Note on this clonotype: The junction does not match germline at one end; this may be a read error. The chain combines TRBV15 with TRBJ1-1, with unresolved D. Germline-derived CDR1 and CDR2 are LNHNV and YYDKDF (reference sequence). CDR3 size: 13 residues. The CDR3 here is CVTSRAVWTEAFF. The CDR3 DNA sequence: TGTGTCACCAGCAGAGCAGTGTGGACTGAAGCTTTCTTT.

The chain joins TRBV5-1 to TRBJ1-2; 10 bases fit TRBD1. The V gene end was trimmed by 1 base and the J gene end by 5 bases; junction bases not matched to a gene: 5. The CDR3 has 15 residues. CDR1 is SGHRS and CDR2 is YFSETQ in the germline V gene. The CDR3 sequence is CASSLRLDRGYGYTF. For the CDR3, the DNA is TGCGCCAGCAGCTTGAGATTGGACAGGGGGTATGGCTACACCTTC.

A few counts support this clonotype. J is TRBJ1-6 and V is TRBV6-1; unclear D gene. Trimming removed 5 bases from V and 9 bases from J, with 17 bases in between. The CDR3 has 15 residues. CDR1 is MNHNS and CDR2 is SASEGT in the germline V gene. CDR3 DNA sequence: TGTGCCAGCAGTAGTCAGACGGTCGCAGGTTCACCCCTCCACTTT. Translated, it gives CASSSQTVAGSPLHF.